What follows are 6 T cell receptor beta chains derived from one specimen sequenced in a study of T cell responses to AZD1222 COVID-19 vaccine. The protocol was immunoSEQ multiplex PCR, while the TCRdb copy is restricted to in-frame clones and leaves out a portion. The data contain 100,000 to 150,000 clones, 85% of them singletons. Sequencing was performed on peripheral blood, taken 28 days after the second dose of the MenACWY control vaccine. The source is an adult who received the MenACWY meningococcal vaccine as a control.

The gene calls are TRBV19 and TRBJ1-5; D gene uncertain. The CDR3 runs 13 residues. Germline values: CDR1 LNHDA, CDR2 SQIVND (reference sequence). V gave up 6 bases and J gave up 6 bases, with 12 bases separating them. CDR3 amino acids: CASSPVVAQPQHF. CDR3 DNA: TGTGCCAGTAGCCCTGTCGTCGCTCAGCCCCAGCATTTT.

This chain links TRBV11-3 with TRBJ2-6, with D uncertain. V lost 6 bases to trimming and J lost 0 bases, with 9 bases between them. This CDR3 has 15 amino acids. Looked up from germline, CDR1 is SGHNT and CDR2 is YENEEA. CDR3 in DNA: TGTGCCAGCAGACCTGACCACTCTGGGGCCAACGTCCTGACTTTC. Its translation is CASRPDHSGANVLTF.

The chain recombines TRBV7-8 with TRBJ1-3; a weak D match, TRBD1 (5 bases). This CDR3 comprises 15 residues. V was shortened by 4 bases and J by 0 bases, with 10 bases between the two germline ends. Germline assignment: CDR1 SGHVS and CDR2 FQNEAQ. The CDR3 reads CASSSHGTSGNTIYF. The CDR3 nucleotides are TGTGCCAGCAGCTCCCACGGGACCTCTGGAAACACCATATATTTT.

Comments on this clone: Compared with germline, one end of the junction differs, possibly owing to a read error. This chain connects TRBV5-4 to TRBJ1-5, with D tentatively TRBD1 (5 bases). The CDR3 loop spans 14 amino acids. CDR1 and CDR2 (germline): SGHNT, YYREEE (reference sequence). The CDR3 region is CASSLDGARRPRHF. For the CDR3, the DNA is TGTGCCAGCAGCTTGGACGGGGCCCGGCGGCCCCGGCATTTT.

V usage is TRBV12-2 and J usage is TRBJ2-1; TRBD1, as called in the table, went unchecked against the DNA. TRBV12-2 is tagged as a pseudogene. The CDR3 runs to 18 residues. The CDR3 is CASRLAWTGFVPYNEQFF. The CDR3 DNA follows: TGTGCAAGTCGCTTAGCGTGGACAGGCTTCGTCCCCTACAATGAGCAGTTCTTC.

The chain employs TRBV7-9 and TRBJ2-5; possible D gene TRBD1, 6 bases. The CDR3 totals 13 residues. CDR1 and CDR2 from the germline V gene are SEHNR and FQNEAQ (reference sequence). V lost 8 bases and J 2 bases, leaving 12 bases between the germline ends. CDR3 bases: TGTGCCAGCGAGGACAGTTTTCAAGAGACCCAGTACTTC. Its protein is CASEDSFQETQYF.